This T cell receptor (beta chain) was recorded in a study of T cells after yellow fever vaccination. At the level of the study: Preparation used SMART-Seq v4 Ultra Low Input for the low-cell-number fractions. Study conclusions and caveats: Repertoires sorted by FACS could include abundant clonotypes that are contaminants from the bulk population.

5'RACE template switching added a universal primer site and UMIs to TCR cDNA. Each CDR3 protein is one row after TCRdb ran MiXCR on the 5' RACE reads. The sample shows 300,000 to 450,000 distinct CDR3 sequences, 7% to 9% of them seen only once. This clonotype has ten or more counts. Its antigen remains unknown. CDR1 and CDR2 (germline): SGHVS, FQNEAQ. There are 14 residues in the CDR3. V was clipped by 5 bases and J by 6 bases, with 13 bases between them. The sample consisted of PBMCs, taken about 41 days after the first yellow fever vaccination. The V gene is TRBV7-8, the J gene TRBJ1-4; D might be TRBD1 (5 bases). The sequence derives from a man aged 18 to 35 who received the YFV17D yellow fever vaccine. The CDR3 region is CASSEGREDEKLFF. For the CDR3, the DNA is TGTGCCAGCAGCGAGGGCAGGGAAGATGAAAAACTGTTTTTT.